The rows below give T cell receptor beta chains drawn from one sample of a study of blood T cell repertoires in COVID-19. Assay used: immunoSEQ multiplex PCR; TCRdb lists only in-frame clones, some missing. The sample yields about 140,000 clones, 88% seen once. The material sequenced was peripheral blood. The receptor set was obtained from a woman in her fifties or sixties with acute or convalescent COVID-19. Both conserved end residues are part of each CDR3. Each record gives: V gene, CDR3 protein.

v_call: TRBV10-3
cdr3_aa: CAISELQETQYF

v_call: TRBV5-6
cdr3_aa: CASSFGTGRNTEAFF

v_call: TRBV27
cdr3_aa: CASSETRRAEAFF

v_call: TRBV18
cdr3_aa: CASSPQEGGSGNTIYF

v_call: TRBV28
cdr3_aa: CASSFGGSRKLNTEAFF

v_call: TRBV4-1
cdr3_aa: CASSQVGQGSFTDTQYF

v_call: TRBV4-2
cdr3_aa: CASSQAPSTEQYF

v_call: TRBV27
cdr3_aa: CASSLGFGQNYGYTF

v_call: TRBV11-2
cdr3_aa: CASSLKTGPNSPLHF

v_call: TRBV2
cdr3_aa: CASSDGGRDNQPQHF

v_call: TRBV3-1/TRBV3-2
cdr3_aa: CASRLRLGNTEAFF

v_call: TRBV7-3
cdr3_aa: CASSKPGQGISGANVLTF

v_call: TRBV19
cdr3_aa: CASSGTGGAGGNQPQHF

v_call: TRBV2
cdr3_aa: CASSESRGIETQYF

v_call: TRBV3-1/TRBV3-2
cdr3_aa: CASSQVHFRGNSYEQYF

v_call: TRBV24-1
cdr3_aa: CATSDLEGFNTGELFF